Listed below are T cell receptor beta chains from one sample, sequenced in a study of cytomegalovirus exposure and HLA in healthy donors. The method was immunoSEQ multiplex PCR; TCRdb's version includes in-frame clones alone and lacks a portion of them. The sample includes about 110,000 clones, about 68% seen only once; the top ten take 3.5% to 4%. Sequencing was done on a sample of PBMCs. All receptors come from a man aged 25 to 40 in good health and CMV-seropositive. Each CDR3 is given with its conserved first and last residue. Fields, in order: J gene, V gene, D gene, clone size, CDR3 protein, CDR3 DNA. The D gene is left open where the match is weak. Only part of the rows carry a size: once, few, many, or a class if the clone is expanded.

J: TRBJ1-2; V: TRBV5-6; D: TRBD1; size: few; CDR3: CASSLWDRPYGYTF; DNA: TGTGCCAGCAGCTTGTGGGACAGGCCCTATGGCTACACCTTC
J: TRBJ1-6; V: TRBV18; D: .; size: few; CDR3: CASSPGGKSSYNSPLHF; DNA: TGTGCCAGCTCACCGGGGGGGAAAAGCTCCTATAATTCACCCCTCCACTTT
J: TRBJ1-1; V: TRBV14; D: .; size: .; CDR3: CASSQAWRTEAFF; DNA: TGTGCCAGCAGCCAAGCTTGGCGGACTGAAGCTTTCTTT
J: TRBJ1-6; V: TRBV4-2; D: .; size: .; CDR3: CASSQQVANNSPLHF; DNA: TGTGCCAGCAGCCAACAGGTTGCCAATAATTCACCCCTCCACTTT
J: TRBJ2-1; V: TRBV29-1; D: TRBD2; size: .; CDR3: CTTSSGGARNEQFF; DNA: TGCACCACTAGCAGCGGGGGGGCCCGGAATGAGCAGTTCTTC
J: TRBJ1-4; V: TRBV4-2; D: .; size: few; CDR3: CASSQGAETNEKLFF; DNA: TGTGCCAGCAGCCAAGGGGCAGAAACTAATGAAAAACTGTTTTTT
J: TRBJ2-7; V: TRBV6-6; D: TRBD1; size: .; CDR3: CAAGPRQGRRHEQYF; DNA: TGTGCCGCCGGCCCGCGACAGGGAAGAAGGCACGAGCAGTACTTC
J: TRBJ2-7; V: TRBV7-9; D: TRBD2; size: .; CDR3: CSSSPTSGEPYEQYF; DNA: TGTTCCAGCAGCCCGACTAGCGGGGAGCCCTACGAGCAGTACTTC
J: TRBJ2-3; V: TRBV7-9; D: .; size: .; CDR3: CASSPLIGGEDTQYF; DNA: TGTGCCAGCAGCCCCCTCATAGGGGGGGAAGATACGCAGTATTTT
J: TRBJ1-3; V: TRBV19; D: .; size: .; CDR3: CASSIGSSGNTIYF; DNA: TGTGCCAGTAGTATCGGTTCCTCTGGAAACACCATATATTTT
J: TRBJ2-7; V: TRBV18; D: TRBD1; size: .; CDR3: CASSPRQGYEQYF; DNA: TGTGCCAGCTCACCTCGACAGGGCTACGAGCAGTACTTC
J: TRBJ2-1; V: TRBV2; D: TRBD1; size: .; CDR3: CASSEDRGGANEQFF; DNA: TGTGCCAGCAGCGAGGACAGGGGAGGTGCAAATGAGCAGTTCTTC
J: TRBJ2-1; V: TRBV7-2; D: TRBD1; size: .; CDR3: CASSVTQGAGNEQFF; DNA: TGTGCCAGCAGCGTAACACAGGGGGCCGGGAATGAGCAGTTCTTC
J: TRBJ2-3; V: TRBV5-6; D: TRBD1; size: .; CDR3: CASSLGTGGSDTQYF; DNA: TGTGCCAGCAGCTTAGGCACAGGGGGTTCGGATACGCAGTATTTT
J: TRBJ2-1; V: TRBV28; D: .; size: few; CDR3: CASSLDPPTVGGVGNEQFF; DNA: TGTGCCAGCAGTTTGGACCCACCAACAGTGGGCGGGGTGGGCAATGAGCAGTTCTTC
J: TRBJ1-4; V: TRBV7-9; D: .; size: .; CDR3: CASPGQGEKLFF; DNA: TGTGCCAGCCCGGGGCAGGGGGAAAAACTGTTTTTT
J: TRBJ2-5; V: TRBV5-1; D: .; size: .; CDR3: CASSLGNVRGPQETQYF; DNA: TGCGCCAGCAGCTTGGGAAACGTGCGGGGGCCCCAGGAGACCCAGTACTTC
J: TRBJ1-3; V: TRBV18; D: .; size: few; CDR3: CASSPQGYDGNTIYF; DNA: TGTGCCAGCTCACCACAGGGGTACGACGGAAACACCATATATTTT
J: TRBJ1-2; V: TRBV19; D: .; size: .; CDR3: CATGGFAYGYTF; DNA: TGTGCCACCGGCGGGTTTGCCTATGGCTACACCTTC
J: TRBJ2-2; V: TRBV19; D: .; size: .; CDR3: CASRAGQTNTGELFF; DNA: TGTGCCAGTAGGGCGGGACAGACCAACACCGGGGAGCTGTTTTTT
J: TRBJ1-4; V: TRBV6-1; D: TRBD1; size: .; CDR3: CASRGQEGNEKLFF; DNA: TGTGCCAGCAGGGGACAGGAAGGGAATGAAAAACTGTTTTTT
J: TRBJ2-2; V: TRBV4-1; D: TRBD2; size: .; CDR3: CASAAGPGELFF; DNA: TGCGCCAGCGCAGCGGGGCCCGGGGAGCTGTTTTTT